This T cell receptor (beta chain) was documented in a study of cytomegalovirus exposure and HLA in healthy donors. On the study more broadly: For the roughly 400 genotyped donors, 80% to 90% fell within the Caucasian-associated ancestry cluster.

The PCR used 60 Vbeta and 13 Jbeta primers. Sequenced by immunoSEQ multiplex PCR; TCRdb stores in-frame clones only, minus some. Of tens of thousands of clones in the sample, roughly 80% were seen once. V lost 1 base and J 4 bases, leaving 10 bases between the germline ends. Germline loops: CDR1 SGHTA, CDR2 FQGNSA. The CDR3 spans 14 residues. This receptor was obtained from a woman aged 25 to 39 in good health and CMV-seronegative. Sequencing was carried out using PBMCs. The chain links TRBV7-2 to TRBJ1-2, with a tentative D call TRBD1 (6 bases). CDR3 coding DNA: TGTGCCAGCAGCTTAGGTCCAGGGGCCTATGGCTACACCTTC. It translates to CASSLGPGAYGYTF.